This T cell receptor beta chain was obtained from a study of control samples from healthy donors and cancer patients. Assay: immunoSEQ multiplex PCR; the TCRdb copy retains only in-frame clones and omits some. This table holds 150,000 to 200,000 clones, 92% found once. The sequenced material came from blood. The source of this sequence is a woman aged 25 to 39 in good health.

CDR3 in DNA: TGTGCCAGCAGCTTAGCGGGGACAGACTCCTACGAGCAGTACTTC. Translated, it gives CASSLAGTDSYEQYF. The genes are TRBV11-1 and TRBJ2-7; 7 bases fit TRBD1. Germline values: CDR1 SGHAT, CDR2 FQDESV (reference sequence). V trimming: 0 bases; J trimming: 0 bases; junction bases outside the gene matches: 2. The CDR3 runs 15 residues.